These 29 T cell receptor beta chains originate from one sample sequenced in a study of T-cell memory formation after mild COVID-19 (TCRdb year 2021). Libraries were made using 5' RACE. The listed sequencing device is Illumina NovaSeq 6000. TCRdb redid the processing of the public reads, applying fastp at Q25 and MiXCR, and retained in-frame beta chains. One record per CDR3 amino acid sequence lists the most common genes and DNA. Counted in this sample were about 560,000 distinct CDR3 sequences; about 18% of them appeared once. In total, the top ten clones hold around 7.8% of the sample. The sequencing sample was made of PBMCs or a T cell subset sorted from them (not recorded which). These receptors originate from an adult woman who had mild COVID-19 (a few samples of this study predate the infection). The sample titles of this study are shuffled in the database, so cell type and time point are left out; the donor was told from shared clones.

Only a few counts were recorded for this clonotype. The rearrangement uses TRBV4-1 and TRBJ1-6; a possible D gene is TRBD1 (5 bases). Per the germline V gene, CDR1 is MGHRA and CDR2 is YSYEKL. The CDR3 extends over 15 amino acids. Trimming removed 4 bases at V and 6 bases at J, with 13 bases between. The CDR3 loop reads CASSPWGTGNSPLHF. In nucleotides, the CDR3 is TGCGCCAGCAGCCCATGGGGGACGGGTAATTCACCCCTCCACTTT.

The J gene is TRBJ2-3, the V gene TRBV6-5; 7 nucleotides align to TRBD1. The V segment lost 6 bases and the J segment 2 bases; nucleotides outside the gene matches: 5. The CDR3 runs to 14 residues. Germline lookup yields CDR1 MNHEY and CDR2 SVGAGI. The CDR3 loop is CASREGAFTDTQYF. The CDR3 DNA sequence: TGTGCCAGCAGAGAGGGGGCTTTCACAGATACGCAGTATTTT.

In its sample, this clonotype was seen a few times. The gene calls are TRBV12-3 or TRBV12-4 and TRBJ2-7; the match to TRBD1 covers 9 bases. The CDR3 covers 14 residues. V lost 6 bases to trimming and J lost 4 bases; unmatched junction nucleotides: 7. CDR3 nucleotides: TGTGCCAGCAGCCGGGGACAGGGAATGTACGAGCAGTACTTC. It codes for CASSRGQGMYEQYF.

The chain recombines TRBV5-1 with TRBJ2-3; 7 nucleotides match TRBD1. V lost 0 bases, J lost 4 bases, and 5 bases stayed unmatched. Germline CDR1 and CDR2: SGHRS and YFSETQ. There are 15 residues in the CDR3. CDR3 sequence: CASSLVEGAPDTQYF. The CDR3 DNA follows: TGCGCCAGCAGCTTGGTTGAGGGGGCCCCAGATACGCAGTATTTT.

This CDR3 reads CASSAQGAWEKFF. The CDR3 nucleotides are TGTGCCAGCAGCGCACAGGGGGCGTGGGAGAAGTTCTTC. This chain connects TRBV7-9 to TRBJ2-1; 9 bases map to TRBD1. Trimming removed 5 bases from V and 14 bases from J; junction bases left unmatched: 10. CDR1 and CDR2 (germline): SEHNR, FQNEAQ (reference sequence). This CDR3 is 13 amino acids long.

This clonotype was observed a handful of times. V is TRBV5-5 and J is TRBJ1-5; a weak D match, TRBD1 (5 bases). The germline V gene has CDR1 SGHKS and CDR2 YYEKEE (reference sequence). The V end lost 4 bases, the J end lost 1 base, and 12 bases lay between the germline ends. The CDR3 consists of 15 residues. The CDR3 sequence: CASSPGGTSNQPQHF. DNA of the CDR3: TGTGCCAGCAGCCCCGGGGGGACGAGCAATCAGCCCCAGCATTTT.

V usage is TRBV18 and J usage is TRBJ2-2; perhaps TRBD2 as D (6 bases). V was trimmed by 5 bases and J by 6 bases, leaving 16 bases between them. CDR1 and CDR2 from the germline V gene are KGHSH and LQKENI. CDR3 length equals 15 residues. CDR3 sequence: CASSRAGYLAGELFF. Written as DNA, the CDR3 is TGTGCCAGCTCAAGGGCGGGATATCTGGCCGGGGAGCTGTTTTTT.

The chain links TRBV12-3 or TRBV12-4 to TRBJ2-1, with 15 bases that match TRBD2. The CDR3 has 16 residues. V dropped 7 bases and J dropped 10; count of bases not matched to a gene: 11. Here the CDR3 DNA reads TGTGCCAGCACCTTGGGACTAGCGGGGGGTGGCATAGAGCAGTTCTTC. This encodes CASTLGLAGGGIEQFF.

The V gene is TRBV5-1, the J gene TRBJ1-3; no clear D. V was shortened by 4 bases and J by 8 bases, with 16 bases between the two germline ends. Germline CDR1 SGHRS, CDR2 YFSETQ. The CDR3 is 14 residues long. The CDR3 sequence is CASSPLGSRDTIYF. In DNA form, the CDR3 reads TGCGCCAGCAGCCCCTTGGGTTCTAGAGACACCATATATTTT.

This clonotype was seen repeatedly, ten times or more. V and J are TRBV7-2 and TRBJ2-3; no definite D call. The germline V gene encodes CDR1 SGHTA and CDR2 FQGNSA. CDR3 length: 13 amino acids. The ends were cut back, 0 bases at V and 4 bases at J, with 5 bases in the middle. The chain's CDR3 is CASSLALADTQYF. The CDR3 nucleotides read TGTGCCAGCAGCTTAGCCCTAGCAGATACGCAGTATTTT.

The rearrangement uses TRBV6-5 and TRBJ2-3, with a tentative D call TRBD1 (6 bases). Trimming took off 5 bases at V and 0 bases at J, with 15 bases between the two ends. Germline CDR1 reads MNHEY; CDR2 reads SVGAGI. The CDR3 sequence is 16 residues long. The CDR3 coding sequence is TGTGCCAGCAGTCCGCCGGACAGCCCGAGCACAGATACGCAGTATTTT. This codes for CASSPPDSPSTDTQYF.

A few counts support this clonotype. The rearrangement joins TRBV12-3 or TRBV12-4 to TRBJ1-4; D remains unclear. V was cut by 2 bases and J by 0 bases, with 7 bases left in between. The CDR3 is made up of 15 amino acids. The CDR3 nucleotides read TGTGCCAGCAGTTTATCACGGGCAACTAATGAAAAACTGTTTTTT. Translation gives CASSLSRATNEKLFF.

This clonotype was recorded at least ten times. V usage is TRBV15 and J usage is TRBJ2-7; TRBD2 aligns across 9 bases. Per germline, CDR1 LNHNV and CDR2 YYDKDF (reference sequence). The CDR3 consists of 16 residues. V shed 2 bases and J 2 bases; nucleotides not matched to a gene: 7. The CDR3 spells CATSRLAGTKAYEQYF. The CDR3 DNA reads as TGTGCCACCAGCAGACTAGCGGGGACTAAAGCCTACGAGCAGTACTTC.

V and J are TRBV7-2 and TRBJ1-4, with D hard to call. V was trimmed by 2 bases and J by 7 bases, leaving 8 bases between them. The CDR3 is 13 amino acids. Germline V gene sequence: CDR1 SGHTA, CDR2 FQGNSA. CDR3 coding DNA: TGTGCCAGCAGCTTAAGGTCCCTTGAAAAACTGTTTTTT. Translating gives CASSLRSLEKLFF. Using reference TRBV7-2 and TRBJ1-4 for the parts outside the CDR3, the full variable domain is GAGVSQSPSNKVTEKGKDVELRCDPISGHTALYWYRQSLGQGLEFLIYFQGNSAPDKSGLPSDRFSAERTGGSVSTLTIQRTQQEDSAVYLCASSLRSLEKLFFGSGTQLSVL.

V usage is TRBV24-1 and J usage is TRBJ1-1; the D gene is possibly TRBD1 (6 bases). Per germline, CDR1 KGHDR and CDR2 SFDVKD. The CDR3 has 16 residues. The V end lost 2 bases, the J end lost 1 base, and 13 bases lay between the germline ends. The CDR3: CATSDSLGHKNTEAFF. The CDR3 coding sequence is TGTGCCACCAGTGATTCCCTGGGACATAAGAACACTGAAGCTTTCTTT.

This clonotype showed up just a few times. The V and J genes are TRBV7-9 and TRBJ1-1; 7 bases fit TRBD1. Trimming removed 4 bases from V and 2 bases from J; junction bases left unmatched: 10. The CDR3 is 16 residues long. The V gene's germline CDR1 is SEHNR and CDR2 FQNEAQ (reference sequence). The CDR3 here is CASSSGRGRSNTEAFF. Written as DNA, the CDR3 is TGTGCCAGCAGCTCTGGGAGGGGGCGAAGTAACACTGAAGCTTTCTTT.

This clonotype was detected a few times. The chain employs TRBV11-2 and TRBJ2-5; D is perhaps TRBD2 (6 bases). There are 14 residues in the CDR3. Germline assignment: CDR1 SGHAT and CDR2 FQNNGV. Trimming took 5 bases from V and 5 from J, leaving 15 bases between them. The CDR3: CASSPMGRGETQYF. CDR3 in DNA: TGTGCCAGCAGCCCCATGGGACGGGGGGAGACCCAGTACTTC.

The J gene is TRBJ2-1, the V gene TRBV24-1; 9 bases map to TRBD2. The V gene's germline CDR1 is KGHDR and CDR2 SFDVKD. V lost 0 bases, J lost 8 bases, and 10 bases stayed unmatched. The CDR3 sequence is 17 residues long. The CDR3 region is CATSDLSSLAGIDEQFF. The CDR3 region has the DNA TGTGCCACCAGTGATTTGTCTTCCCTAGCGGGAATCGATGAGCAGTTCTTC.

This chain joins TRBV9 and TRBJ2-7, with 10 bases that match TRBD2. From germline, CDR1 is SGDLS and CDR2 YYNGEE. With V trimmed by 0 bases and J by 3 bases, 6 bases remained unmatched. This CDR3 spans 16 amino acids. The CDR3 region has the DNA TGTGCCAGCAGCGTAGAGGCTAGCGGGAGTGTCTACGAGCAGTACTTC. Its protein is CASSVEASGSVYEQYF.

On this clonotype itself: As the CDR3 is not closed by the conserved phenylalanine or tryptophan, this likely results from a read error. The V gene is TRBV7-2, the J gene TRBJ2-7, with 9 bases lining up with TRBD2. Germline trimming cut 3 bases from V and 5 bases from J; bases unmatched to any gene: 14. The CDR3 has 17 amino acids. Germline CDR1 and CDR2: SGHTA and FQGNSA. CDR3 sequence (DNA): TGTGCCAGCAGCTTGAATGGCGGGGGGGCGCGAGGGGACGAGCAGTACATC. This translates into CASSLNGGGARGDEQYI.

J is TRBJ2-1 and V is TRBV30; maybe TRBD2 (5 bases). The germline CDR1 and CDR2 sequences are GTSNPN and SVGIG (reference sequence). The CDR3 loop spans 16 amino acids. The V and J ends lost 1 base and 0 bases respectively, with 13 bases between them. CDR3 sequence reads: CAWSAGIGSSYNEQFF. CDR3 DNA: TGTGCCTGGAGTGCCGGGATAGGGAGCTCCTACAATGAGCAGTTCTTC.

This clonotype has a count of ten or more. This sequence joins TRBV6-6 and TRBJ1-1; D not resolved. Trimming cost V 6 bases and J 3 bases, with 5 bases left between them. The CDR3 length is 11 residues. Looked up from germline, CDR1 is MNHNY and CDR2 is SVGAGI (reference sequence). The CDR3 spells CASRFDTEAFF. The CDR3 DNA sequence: TGTGCCAGCAGGTTCGACACTGAAGCTTTCTTT.

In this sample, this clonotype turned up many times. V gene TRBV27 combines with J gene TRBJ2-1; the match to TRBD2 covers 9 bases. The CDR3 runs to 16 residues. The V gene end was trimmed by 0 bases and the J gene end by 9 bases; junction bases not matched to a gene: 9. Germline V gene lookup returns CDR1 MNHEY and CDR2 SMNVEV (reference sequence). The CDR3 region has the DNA TGTGCCAGCAGTTTATCGGGCGGGAGGGCAGAAGGTGAGCAGTTCTTC. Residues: CASSLSGGRAEGEQFF.

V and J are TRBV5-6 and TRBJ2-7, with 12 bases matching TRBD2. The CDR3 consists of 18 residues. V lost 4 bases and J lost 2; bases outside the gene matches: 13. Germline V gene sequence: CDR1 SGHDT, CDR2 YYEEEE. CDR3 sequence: CASSAAPGTSGLPYEQYF. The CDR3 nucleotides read TGTGCCAGCAGCGCCGCCCCCGGGACTAGCGGGTTGCCCTACGAGCAGTACTTC.

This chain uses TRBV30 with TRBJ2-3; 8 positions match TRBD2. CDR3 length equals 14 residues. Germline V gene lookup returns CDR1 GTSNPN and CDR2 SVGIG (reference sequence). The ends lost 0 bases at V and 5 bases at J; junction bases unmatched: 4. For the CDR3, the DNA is TGTGCCTGGAGTGTACTGGCGGGAGGAGATACGCAGTATTTT. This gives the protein CAWSVLAGGDTQYF.

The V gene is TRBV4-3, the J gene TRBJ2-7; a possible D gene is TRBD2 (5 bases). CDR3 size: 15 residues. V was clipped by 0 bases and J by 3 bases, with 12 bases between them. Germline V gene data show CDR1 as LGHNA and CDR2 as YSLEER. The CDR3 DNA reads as TGCGCCAGCAGCCAAGAAGGTCTAGCCGGCTACGAGCAGTACTTC. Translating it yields CASSQEGLAGYEQYF.

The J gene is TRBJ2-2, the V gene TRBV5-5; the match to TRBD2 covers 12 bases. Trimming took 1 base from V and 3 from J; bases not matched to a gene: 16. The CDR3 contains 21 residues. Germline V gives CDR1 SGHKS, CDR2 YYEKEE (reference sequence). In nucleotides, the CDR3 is TGTGCCAGCAGCTTGCATTCTAGCGGGAGGGCCGAGTCCCAAGACACCGGGGAGCTGTTTTTT. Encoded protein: CASSLHSSGRAESQDTGELFF.

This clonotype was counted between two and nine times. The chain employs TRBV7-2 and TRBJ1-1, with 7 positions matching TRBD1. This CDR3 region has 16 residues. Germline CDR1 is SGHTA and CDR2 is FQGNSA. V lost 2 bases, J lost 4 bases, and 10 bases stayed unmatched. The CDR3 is CASSLNVAGGSTEAFF. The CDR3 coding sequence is TGTGCCAGCAGCTTAAACGTCGCAGGGGGGAGCACTGAAGCTTTCTTT.

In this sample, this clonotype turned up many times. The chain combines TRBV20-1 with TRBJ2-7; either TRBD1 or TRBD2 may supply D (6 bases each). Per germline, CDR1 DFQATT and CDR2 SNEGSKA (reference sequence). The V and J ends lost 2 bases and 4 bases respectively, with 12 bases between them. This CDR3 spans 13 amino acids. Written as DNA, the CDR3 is TGCAGTGCTAGAAGGGGGGCACCTTACGAGCAGTACTTC. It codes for CSARRGAPYEQYF.